This TCR beta chain was profiled in a study of cytomegalovirus exposure and HLA in healthy donors. The PCR contained 60 Vbeta and 13 Jbeta primers. TCRdb's copy holds only in-frame clones and misses some; the assay was immunoSEQ multiplex PCR. The top ten hold roughly 0.53% of the sample, which has around 130,000 clones, 88% seen once. The CDR3 has 15 residues. Germline-derived CDR1 and CDR2 are SGHTA and FQGNSA. Trimming stripped 5 bases from V and 2 bases from J, with 13 bases between. Study-wide points: A few of the chains that were CMV-associated were confirmed in vitro to be specific for CMV antigens. Beyond CMV serostatus, there was no information to go on about immune exposure.

Comments on this clone: Its antigen is currently unknown.

The chain links TRBV7-2 to TRBJ2-1, with D perhaps matching TRBD1 (5 bases). The sample comprised PBMCs. This sequence originates from a woman in her 40s in good health and CMV-seronegative. The CDR3 DNA reads as TGTGCCAGCAGCCAAGCCAGGGATACCTACAATGAGCAGTTCTTC. Translation gives CASSQARDTYNEQFF.